The subject of this entry is one TCR beta chain. This entry is derived from a study of Ad26.COV2.S vaccination and SARS-CoV-2 variants. The ends were cut back, 2 bases at V and 1 base at J, with 12 bases in the middle. The germline CDR1 and CDR2 sequences are MNHEY and SVGEGT. This CDR3 is built from 16 residues. Documented treatment: around 19 received Ad26.COV2.S at low or high dose, single or two shots; about five received placebo; per-sample allocation not given. Sampling occurred on day 63 after the first vaccine or placebo injection. Method: immunoSEQ multiplex PCR; TCRdb's copy keeps in-frame clones and lacks some. The sample lists roughly 330,000 clones, roughly 90% occurring once.

The specimen comprised peripheral blood, sampled in a trial of Ad26.COV2.S vaccine versus placebo. The TCR comes from a person aged 18-60 years who received the Ad26.COV2.S COVID-19 vaccine or a placebo. The J gene is TRBJ2-1, the V gene TRBV6-2 or TRBV6-3, with D tentatively TRBD1 or TRBD2 (6 bases each). The CDR3 region has the DNA TGTGCCAGCAGTTACACGGGGGCGGGGTCCTACAATGAGCAGTTCTTC. Amino acids: CASSYTGAGSYNEQFF.